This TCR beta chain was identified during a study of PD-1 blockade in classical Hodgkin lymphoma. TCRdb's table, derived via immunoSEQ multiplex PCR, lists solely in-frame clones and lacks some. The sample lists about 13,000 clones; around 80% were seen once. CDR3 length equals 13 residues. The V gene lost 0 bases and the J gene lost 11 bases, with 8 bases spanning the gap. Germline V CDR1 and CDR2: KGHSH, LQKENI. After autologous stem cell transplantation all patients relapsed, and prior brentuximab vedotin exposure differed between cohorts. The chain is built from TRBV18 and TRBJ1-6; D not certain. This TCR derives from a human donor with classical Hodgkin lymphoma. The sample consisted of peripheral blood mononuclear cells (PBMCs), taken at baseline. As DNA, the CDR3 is TGTGCCAGCTCACCACCTTCGGTAGCACCCCTCCACTTT. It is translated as CASSPPSVAPLHF. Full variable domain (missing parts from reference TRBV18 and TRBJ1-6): NAGVMQNPRHLVRRRGQEARLRCSPMKGHSHVYWYRQLPEEGLKFMVYLQKENIIDESGMPKERFSAEFPKEGPSILRIQQVVRGDSAAYFCASSPPSVAPLHFGNGTRLTVT.